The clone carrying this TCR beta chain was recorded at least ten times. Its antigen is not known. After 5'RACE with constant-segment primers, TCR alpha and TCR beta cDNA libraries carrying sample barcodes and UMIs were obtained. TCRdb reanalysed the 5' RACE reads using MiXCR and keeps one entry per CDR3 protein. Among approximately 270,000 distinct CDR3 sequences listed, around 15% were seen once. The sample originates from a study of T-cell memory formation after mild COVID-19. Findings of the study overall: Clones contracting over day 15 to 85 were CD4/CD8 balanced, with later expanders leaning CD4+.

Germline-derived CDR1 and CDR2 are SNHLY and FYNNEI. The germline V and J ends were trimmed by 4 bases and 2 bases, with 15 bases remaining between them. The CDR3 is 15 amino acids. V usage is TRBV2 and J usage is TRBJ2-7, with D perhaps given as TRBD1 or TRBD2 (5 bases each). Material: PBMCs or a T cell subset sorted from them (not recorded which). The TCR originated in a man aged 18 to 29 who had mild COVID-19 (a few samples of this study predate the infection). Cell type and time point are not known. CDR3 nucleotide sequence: TGTGCCAGCAGTGGGGGGACGAAACCCCCCTACGAGCAGTACTTC. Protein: CASSGGTKPPYEQYF.